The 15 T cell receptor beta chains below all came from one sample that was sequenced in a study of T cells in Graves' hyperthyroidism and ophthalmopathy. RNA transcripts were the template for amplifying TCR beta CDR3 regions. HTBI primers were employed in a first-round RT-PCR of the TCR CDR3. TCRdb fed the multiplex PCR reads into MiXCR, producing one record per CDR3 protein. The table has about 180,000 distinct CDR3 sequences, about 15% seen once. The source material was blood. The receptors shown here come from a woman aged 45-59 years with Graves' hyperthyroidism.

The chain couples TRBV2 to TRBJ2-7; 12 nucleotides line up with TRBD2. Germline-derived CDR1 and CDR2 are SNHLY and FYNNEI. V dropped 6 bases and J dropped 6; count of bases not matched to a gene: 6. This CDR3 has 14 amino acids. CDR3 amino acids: CASSPTSGSPEQYF. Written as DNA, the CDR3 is TGTGCCAGCAGCCCGACTAGCGGGAGTCCCGAGCAGTACTTC.

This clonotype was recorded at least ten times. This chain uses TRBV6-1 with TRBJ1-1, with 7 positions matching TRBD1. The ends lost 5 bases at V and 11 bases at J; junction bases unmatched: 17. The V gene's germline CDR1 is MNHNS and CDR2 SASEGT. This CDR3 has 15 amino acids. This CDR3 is CASSRNRGPHPDAFF. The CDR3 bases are TGTGCCAGCAGTCGAAACAGGGGCCCCCATCCCGACGCTTTCTTT.

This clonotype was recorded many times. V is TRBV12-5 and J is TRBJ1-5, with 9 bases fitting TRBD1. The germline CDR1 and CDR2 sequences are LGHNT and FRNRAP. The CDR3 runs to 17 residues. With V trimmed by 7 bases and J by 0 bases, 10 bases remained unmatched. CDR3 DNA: TGTGCTAGTGTCAGGGACAGGGTGGTCCATAGCAATCAGCCCCAGCATTTT. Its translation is CASVRDRVVHSNQPQHF.

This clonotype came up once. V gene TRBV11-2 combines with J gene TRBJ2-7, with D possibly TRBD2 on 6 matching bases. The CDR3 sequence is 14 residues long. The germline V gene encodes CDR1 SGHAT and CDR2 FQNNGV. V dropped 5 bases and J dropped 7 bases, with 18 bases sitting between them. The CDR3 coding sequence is TGTGCCAGCAGCGGACTCCGGGAGCGACGGGAGCAGTACTTC. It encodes CASSGLRERREQYF.

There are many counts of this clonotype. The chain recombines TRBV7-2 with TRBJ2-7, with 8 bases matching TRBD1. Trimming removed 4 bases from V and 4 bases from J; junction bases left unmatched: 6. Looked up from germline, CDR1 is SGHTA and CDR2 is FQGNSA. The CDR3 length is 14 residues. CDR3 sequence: CASSSRTGPYEQYF. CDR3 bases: TGTGCCAGCAGCTCGCGGACAGGGCCGTACGAGCAGTACTTC.

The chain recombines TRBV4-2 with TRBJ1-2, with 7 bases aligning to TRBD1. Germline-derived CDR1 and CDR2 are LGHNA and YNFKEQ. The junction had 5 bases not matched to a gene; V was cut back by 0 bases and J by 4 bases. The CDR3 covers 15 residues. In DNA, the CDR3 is TGTGCCAGCAGCCAAGAAGACAGGGCCTCCTATGGCTACACCTTC. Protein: CASSQEDRASYGYTF.

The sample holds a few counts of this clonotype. The CDR3 sequence is CASSSGRSSYNSPLHF. The CDR3 nucleotides are TGTGCCAGCAGCTCCGGACGGAGCTCCTATAATTCACCCCTCCACTTT. The J gene is TRBJ1-6, the V gene TRBV5-6, with no clear D. The CDR3 loop spans 16 amino acids. The V end lost 3 bases, the J end lost 0 bases, and 10 bases lay between the germline ends. CDR1 and CDR2 from the germline V gene are SGHDT and YYEEEE.

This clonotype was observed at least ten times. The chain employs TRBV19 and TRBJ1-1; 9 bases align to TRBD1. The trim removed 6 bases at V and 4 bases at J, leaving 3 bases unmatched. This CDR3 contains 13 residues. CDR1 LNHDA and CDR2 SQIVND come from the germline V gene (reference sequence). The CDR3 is CASRGTGTTEAFF. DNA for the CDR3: TGTGCCAGTAGGGGGACAGGGACCACTGAAGCTTTCTTT.

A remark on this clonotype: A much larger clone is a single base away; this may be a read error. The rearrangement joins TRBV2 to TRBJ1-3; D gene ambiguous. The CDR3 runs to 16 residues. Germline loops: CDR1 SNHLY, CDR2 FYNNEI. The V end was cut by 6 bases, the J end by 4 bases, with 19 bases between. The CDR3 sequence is CASRERLLAGGNTIYF. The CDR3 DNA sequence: TGTGCCAGCAGAGAGAGGCTTTTAGCCGGAGGAAACACCATATATTTT. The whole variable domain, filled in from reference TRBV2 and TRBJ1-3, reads EPEVTQTPSHQVTQMGQEVILRCVPISNHLYFYWYRQILGQKVEFLVSFYNNEISEKSEIFDDQFSVERPDGSNFTLKIRSTKLEDSAMYFCASRERLLAGGNTIYFGEGSWLTVV.

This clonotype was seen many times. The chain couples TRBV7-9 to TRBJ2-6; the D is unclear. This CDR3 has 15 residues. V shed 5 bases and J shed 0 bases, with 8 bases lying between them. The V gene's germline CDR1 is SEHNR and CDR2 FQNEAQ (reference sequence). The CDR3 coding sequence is TGTGCCAGCAGCCCCCTCGACTCTGGGGCCAACGTCCTGACTTTC. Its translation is CASSPLDSGANVLTF.

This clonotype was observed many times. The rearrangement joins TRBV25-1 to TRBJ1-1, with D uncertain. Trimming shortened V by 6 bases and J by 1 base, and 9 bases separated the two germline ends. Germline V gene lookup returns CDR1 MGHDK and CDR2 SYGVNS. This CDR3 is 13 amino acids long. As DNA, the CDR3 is TGTGCCAGCAGCCATGGGGAGAACACTGAAGCTTTCTTT. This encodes CASSHGENTEAFF.

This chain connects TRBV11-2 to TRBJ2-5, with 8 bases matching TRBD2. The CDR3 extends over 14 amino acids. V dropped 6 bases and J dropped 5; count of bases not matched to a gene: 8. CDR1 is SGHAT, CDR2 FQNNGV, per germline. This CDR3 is CASSLYRGGETQYF. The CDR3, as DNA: TGTGCCAGCAGTTTATACCGGGGGGGGGAGACCCAGTACTTC. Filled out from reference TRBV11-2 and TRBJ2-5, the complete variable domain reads EAGVAQSPRYKIIEKRQSVAFWCNPISGHATLYWYQQILGQGPKLLIQFQNNGVVDDSQLPKDRFSAERLKGVDSTLKIQPAKLEDSAVYLCASSLYRGGETQYFGPGTRLLVL.

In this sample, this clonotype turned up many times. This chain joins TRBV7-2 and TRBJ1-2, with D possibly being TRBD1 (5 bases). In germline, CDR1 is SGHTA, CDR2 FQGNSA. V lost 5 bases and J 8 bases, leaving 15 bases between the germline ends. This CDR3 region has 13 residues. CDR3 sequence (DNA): TGTGCCAGCAGCCCCGTGGGGGGGGGAGGCTACACCTTC. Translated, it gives CASSPVGGGGYTF.

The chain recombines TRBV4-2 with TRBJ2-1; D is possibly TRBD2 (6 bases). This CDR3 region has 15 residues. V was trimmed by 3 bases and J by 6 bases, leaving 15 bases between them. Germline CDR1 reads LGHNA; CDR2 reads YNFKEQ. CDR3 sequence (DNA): TGTGCCAGCAGCCACTCCTTGGGACTCCTCAATGAGCAGTTCTTC. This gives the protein CASSHSLGLLNEQFF.

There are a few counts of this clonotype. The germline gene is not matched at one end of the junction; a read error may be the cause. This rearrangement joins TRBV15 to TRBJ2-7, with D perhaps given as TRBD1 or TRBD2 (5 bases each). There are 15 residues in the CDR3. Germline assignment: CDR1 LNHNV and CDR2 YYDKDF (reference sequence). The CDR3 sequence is CATSLRPEGMLEQYF. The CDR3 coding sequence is TGTGCCACCAGCCTACGGCCAGAGGGGATGCTCGAGCAATACTTC.